This paragraph reports one T cell receptor beta chain. The target of this receptor is not known. Within one base of it there is no much larger clone, and no base qualities were kept. The sample comes from a study of technical replicates of blood from a few donors (dated 2017 in TCRdb). Trimming at the junction amounts to 3 bases on V and 7 bases on J, and the germline ends lie 7 bases apart. The cysteine opens and the phenylalanine closes a CDR3 of 11 amino acids. Here the CDR3 DNA is all that survives: 33 bases in frame from base 1. The germline V gene provides CDR1 SGHTA and CDR2 FQGNSA. Library preparation used the immunoSEQ multiplex PCR assay. In TCRdb, the immuneACCESS table is reduced to in-frame sequences with V and J assigned. These tables do not hold every clone; where another copy was compared, an unresolved V gene accounts for under half, and the others remain unexplained. This sample has more than 80,000 clones in its table, and almost 96% of those were observed once. The ten largest account for 0.23% of the sample.

Sample: T cells isolated from PBMCs. This TCR came from a human donor in good health. The receptor chain draws on TRBV7-2 and TRBJ2-7, with no D gene named confidently. The CDR3 amino acid sequence is: CASSFFEEQYF. The DNA is as follows: TGTGCCAGCAGCTTTTTCGAGGAGCAGTACTTC.